Detailed here is one T cell receptor (beta chain). Its matching antigen is unknown. Between the trimmed V and J ends, which lost 5 bases and 10 bases, there was a span of 21 bases. The CDR3 has 16 residues. Germline V CDR1 and CDR2: LNHNV, YYDKDF (reference sequence). Profiling relied on immunoSEQ multiplex PCR, and the TCRdb table lists in-frame clones only, not all of them. The sample includes fewer than 200,000 clones, 85% to 95% of them seen just once. These data belong to a study of T cell responses to AZD1222 COVID-19 vaccine. Study results and limitations: Clonal diversity may have been underestimated in mostly white British donors.

The source of this sequence is an adult in good health. The sequencing here drew on peripheral blood, taken on day 0 of AZD1222 vaccination. The rearrangement uses TRBV15 and TRBJ1-6; a weak D match, TRBD1 (5 bases). In nucleotides, the CDR3 is TGTGCCACCAGCCCCCGGTTCCTACAGGCAGGGTCACCCCTCCACTTT. This translates into CATSPRFLQAGSPLHF.